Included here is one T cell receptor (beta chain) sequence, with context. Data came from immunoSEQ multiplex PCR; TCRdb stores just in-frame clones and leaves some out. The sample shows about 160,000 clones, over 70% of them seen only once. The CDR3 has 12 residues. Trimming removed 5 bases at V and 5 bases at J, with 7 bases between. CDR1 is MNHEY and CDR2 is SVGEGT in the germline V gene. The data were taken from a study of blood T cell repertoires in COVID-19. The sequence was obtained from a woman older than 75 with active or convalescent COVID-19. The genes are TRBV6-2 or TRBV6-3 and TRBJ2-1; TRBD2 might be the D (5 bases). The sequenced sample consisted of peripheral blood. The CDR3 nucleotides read TGTGCCAGCAGTAAACTAGACAATGAGCAGTTCTTC. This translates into CASSKLDNEQFF.